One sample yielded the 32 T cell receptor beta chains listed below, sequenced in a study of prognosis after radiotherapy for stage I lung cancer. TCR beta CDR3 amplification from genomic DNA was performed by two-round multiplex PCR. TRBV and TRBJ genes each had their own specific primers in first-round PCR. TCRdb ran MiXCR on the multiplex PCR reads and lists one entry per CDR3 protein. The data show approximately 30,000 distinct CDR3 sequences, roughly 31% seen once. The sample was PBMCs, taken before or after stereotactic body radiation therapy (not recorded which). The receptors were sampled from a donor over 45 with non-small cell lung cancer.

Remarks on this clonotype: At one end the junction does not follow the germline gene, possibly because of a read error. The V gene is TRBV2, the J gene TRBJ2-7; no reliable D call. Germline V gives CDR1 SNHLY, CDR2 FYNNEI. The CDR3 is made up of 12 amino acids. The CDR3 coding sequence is TGTGCCAGCAGTCAATCCCTCGGTAGGCGGTCCTTC. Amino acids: CASSQSLGRRSF.

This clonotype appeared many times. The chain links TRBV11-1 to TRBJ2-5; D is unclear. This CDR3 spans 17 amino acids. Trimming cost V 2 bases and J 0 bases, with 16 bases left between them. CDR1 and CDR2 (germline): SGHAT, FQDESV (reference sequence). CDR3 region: CASSLLATYVYQETQYF. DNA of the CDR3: TGTGCCAGCAGCTTATTGGCTACTTACGTTTACCAAGAGACCCAGTACTTC.

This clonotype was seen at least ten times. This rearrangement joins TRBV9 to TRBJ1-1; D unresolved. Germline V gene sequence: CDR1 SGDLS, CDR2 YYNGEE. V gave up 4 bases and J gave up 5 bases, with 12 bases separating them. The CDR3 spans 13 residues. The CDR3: CASSTTSRTEAFF. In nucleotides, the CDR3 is TGTGCCAGCAGCACCACCTCGAGAACTGAAGCTTTCTTT.

Written as DNA, the CDR3 is TGTGCCAGTAGTGAACGGACAGGGTTTGGAATTTCACCCCTCCACTTT. Amino acids: CASSERTGFGISPLHF. The chain joins TRBV19 to TRBJ1-6; 8 bases line up with TRBD1. This CDR3 has 16 amino acids. The germline CDR1 and CDR2 sequences are LNHDA and SQIVND (reference sequence). V gave up 5 bases and J gave up 9 bases; unmatched junction bases: 12.

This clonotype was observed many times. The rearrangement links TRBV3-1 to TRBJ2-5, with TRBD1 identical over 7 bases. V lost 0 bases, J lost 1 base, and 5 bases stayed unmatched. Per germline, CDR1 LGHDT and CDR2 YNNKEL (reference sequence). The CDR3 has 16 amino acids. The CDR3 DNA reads TGTGCCAGCAGCCAAGAGTGGTCAGGGGGCCAAGAGACCCAGTACTTC. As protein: CASSQEWSGGQETQYF.

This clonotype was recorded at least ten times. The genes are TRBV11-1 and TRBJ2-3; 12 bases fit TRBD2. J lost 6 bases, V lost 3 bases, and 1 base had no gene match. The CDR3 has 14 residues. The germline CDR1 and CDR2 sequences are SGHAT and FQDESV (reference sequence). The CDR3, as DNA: TGTGCCAGCAGCTTTGGGACTAGCGGGGATACGCAGTATTTT. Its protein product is CASSFGTSGDTQYF.

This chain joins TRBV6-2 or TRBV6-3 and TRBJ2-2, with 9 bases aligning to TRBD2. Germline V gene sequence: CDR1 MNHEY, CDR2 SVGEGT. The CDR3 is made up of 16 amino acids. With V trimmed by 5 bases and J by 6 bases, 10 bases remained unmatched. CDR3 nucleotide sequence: TGTGCCAGCAGTGCCTCTGAGGCGGGAGGGGCCGGGGAGCTGTTTTTT. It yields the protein CASSASEAGGAGELFF.

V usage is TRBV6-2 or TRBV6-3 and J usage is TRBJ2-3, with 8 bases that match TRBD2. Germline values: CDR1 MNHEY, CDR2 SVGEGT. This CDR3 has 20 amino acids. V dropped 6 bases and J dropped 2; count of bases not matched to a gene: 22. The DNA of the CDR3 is TGTGCCAGCAGCCTCACCGCAGCGGGGGTGATTGCGTCCATCACAGATACGCAGTATTTT. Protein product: CASSLTAAGVIASITDTQYF.

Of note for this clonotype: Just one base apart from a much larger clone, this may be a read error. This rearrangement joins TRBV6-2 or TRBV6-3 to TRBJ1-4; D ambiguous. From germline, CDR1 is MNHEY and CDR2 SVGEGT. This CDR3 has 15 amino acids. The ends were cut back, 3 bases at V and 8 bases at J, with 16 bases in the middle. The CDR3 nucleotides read TGTGCCAGCAGTTATGATCGCAGCCCGCGGGAAAAACTGTTTTTT. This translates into CASSYDRSPREKLFF.

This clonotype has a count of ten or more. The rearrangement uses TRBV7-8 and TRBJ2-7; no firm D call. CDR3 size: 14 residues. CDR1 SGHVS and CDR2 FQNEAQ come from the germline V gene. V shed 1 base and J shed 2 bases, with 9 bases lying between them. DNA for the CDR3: TGTGCCAGCAGCTTAGTGGACCAAACCTACGAGCAGTACTTC. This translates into CASSLVDQTYEQYF.

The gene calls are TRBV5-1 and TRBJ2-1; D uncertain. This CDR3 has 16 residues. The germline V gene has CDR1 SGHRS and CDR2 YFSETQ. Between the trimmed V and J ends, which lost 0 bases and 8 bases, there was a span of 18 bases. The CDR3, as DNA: TGCGCCAGCAGCTTGGCCCCCCGAGTGTGCCGCGATGAGCAGTTCTTC. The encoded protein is CASSLAPRVCRDEQFF.

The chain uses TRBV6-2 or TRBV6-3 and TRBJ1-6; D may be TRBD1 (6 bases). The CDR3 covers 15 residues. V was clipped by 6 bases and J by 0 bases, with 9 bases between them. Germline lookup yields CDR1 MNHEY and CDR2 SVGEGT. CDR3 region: CASRQGRSYNSPLHF. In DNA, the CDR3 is TGTGCCAGCAGACAGGGCCGCTCCTATAATTCACCCCTCCACTTT.

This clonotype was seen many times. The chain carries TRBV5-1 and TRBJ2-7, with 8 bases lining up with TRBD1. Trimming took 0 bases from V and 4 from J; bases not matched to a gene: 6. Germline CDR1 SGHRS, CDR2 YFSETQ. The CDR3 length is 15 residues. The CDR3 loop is CASSLAQGVLYEQYF. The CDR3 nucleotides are TGCGCCAGCAGCTTGGCACAGGGGGTGCTGTACGAGCAGTACTTC.

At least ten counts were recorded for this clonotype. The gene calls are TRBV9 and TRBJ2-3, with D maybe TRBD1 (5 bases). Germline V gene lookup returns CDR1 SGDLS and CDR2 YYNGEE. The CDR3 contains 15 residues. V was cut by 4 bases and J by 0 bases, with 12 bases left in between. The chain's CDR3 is CASSPQGSSTDTQYF. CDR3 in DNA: TGTGCCAGCAGCCCTCAGGGTTCTAGCACAGATACGCAGTATTTT.

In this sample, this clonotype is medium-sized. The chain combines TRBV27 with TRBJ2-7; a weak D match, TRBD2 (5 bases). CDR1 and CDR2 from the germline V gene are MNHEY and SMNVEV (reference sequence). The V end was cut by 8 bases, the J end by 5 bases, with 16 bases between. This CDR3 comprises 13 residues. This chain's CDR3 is CASGLEVFHEQYF. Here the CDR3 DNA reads TGTGCCAGCGGATTGGAGGTCTTCCACGAGCAGTACTTC.

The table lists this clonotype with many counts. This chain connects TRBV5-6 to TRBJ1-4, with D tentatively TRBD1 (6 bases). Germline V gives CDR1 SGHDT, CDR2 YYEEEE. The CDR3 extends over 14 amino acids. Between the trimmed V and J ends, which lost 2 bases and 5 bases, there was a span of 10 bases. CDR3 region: CASSLTGLNEKLFF. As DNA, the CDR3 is TGTGCCAGCAGCTTAACAGGGTTAAATGAAAAACTGTTTTTT.

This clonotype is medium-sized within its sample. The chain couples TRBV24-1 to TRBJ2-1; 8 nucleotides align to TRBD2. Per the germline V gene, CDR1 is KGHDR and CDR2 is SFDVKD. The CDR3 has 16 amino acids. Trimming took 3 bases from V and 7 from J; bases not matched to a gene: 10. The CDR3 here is CATSDNSGKIANEQFF. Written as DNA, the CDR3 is TGTGCCACCAGTGATAATAGCGGGAAGATTGCGAATGAGCAGTTCTTC.

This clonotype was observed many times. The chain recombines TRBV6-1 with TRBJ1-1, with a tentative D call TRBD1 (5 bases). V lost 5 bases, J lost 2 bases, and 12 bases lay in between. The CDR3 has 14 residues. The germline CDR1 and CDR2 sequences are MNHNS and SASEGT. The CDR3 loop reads CASSRSGGNTEAFF. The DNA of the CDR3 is TGTGCCAGCAGTCGTTCCGGGGGAAACACTGAAGCTTTCTTT.

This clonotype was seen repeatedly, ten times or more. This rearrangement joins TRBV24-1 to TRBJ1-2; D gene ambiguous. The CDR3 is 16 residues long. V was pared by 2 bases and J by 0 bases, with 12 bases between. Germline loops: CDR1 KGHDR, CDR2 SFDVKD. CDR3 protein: CATSDSKQPANYGYTF. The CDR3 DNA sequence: TGTGCCACCAGTGATTCTAAACAGCCAGCTAACTATGGCTACACCTTC.

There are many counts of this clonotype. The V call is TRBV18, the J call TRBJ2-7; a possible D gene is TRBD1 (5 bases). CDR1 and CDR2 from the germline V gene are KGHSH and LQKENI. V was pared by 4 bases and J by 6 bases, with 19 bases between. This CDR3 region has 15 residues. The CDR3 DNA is TGTGCCAGCTCACGCGACAGTACCCCAGAGAGCGAGCAGTACTTC. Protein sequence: CASSRDSTPESEQYF. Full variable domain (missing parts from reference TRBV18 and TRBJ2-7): NAGVMQNPRHLVRRRGQEARLRCSPMKGHSHVYWYRQLPEEGLKFMVYLQKENIIDESGMPKERFSAEFPKEGPSILRIQQVVRGDSAAYFCASSRDSTPESEQYFGPGTRLTVT.

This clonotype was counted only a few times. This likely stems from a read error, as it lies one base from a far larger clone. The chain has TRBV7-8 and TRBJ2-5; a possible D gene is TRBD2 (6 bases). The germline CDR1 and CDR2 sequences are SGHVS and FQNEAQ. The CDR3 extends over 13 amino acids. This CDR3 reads CASSPPGEETQCF. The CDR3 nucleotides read TGTGCCAGCAGCCCCCCCGGGGAGGAGACCCAGTGCTTC.

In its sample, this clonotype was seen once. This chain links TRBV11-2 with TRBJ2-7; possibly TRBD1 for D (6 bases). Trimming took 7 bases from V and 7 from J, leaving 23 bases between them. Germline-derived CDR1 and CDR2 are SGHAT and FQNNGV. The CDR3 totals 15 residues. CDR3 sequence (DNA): TGTGCCAGCATTCTAACCGGGACATGGTTTGATGAGCAGTACTTC. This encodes CASILTGTWFDEQYF.

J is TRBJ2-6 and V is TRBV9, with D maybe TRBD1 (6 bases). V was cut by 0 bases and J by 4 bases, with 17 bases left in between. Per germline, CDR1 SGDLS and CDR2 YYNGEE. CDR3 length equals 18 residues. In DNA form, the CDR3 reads TGTGCCAGCAGCGTAGGAGGGGGTACTCTCAGCGGGGCCAACGTCCTGACTTTC. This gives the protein CASSVGGGTLSGANVLTF. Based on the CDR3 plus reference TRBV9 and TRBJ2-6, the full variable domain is DSGVTQTPKHLITATGQRVTLRCSPRSGDLSVYWYQQSLDQGLQFLIQYYNGEERAKGNILERFSAQQFPDLHSELNLSSLELGDSALYFCASSVGGGTLSGANVLTFGAGSRLTVL.

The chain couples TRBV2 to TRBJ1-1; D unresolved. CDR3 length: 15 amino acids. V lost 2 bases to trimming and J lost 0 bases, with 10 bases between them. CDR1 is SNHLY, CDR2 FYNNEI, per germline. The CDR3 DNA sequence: TGTGCCAGCAGTGAACTGGCTGGGTTGAACACTGAAGCTTTCTTT. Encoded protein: CASSELAGLNTEAFF.

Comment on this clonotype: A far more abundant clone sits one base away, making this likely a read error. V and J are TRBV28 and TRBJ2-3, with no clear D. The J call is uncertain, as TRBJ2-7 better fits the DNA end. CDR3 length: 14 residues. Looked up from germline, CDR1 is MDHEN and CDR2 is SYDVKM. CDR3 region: CAGSLASAVYEQYF. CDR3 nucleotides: TGTGCCGGCAGTTTGGCGTCGGCAGTCTACGAGCAGTACTTC.

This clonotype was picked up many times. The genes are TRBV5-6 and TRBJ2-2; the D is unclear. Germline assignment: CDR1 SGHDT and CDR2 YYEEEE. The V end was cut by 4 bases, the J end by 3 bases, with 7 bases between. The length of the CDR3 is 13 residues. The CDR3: CASSPPDTGELFF. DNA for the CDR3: TGTGCCAGCAGCCCCCCGGACACCGGGGAGCTGTTTTTT.

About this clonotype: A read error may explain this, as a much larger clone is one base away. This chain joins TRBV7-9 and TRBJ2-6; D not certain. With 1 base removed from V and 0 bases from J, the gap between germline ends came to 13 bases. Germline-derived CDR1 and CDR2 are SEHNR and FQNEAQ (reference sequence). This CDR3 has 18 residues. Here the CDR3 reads CASSLGQCSFSGANVLTF. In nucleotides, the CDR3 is TGTGCCAGCAGCTTAGGTCAGTGTTCCTTCTCTGGGGCCAACGTCCTGACTTTC. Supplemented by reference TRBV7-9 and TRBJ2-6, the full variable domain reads DTGVSQNPRHKITKRGQNVTFRCDPISEHNRLYWYRQTLGQGPEFLTYFQNEAQLEKSRLLSDRFSAERPKGSFSTLEIQRTEQGDSAMYLCASSLGQCSFSGANVLTFGAGSRLTVL.

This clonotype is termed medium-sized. This chain's CDR3 is CASSEVGTDGYTF. CDR3 bases: TGTGCCAGCAGTGAAGTTGGGACAGATGGCTACACCTTC. The V call is TRBV6-1, the J call TRBJ1-2; 7 bases map to TRBD1. The germline gives CDR1 MNHNS, CDR2 SASEGT. This CDR3 contains 13 residues. Trimming removed 1 base from V and 6 bases from J; junction bases left unmatched: 2.

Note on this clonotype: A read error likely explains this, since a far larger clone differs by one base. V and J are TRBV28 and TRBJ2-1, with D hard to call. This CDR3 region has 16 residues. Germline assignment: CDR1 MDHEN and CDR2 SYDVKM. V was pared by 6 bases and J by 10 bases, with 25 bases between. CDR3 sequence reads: CASSLDLARSSYEQFF. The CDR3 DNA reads TGTGCCAGCAGCCTCGACTTGGCTAGGAGCTCCTACGAGCAGTTCTTC.

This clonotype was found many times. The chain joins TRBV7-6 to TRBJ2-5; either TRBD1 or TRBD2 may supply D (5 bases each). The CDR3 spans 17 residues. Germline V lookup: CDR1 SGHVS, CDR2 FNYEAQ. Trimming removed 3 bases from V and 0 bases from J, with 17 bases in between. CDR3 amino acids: CASSLVMRGHHQETQYF. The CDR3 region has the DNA TGTGCCAGCAGCTTGGTTATGAGGGGCCACCACCAAGAGACCCAGTACTTC. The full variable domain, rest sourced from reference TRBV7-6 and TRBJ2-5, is GAGVSQSPRYKVTKRGQDVALRCDPISGHVSLYWYRQALGQGPEFLTYFNYEAQQDKSGLPNDRFSAERPEGSISTLTIQRTEQRDSAMYRCASSLVMRGHHQETQYFGPGTRLLVL.

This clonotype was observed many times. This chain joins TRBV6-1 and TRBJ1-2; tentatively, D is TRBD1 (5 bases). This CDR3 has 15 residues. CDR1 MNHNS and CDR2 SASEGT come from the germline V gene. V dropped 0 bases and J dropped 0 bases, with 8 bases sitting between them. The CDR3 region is CASSEAQGPNYGYTF. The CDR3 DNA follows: TGTGCCAGCAGTGAAGCTCAGGGACCTAACTATGGCTACACCTTC.

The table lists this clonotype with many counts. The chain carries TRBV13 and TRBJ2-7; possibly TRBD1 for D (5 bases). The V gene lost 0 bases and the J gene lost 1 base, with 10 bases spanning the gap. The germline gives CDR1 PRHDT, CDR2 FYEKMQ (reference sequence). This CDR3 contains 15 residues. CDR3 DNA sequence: TGTGCCAGCAGCTTAGGCCAGGGCGCGTCCTACGAGCAGTACTTC. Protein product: CASSLGQGASYEQYF. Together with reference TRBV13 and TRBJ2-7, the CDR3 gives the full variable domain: AAGVIQSPRHLIKEKRETATLKCYPIPRHDTVYWYQQGPGQDPQFLISFYEKMQSDKGSIPDRFSAQQFSDYHSELNMSSLELGDSALYFCASSLGQGASYEQYFGPGTRLTVT.